A single sample is the source of the 24 T cell receptor beta chains below, sequenced in a study of siplizumab effects on memory and regulatory T cells. The data were produced by immunoSEQ multiplex PCR, yet TCRdb's version contains in-frame clones alone and is incomplete. The sample lists roughly 100,000 clones; approximately 94% were seen once. Material: CD4+ T cells sorted from blood. All receptors come from a human donor in good health.

This chain links TRBV29-1 with TRBJ2-2; 9 nucleotides match TRBD1. Germline-derived CDR1 and CDR2 are SQVTM and ANQGSEA. This CDR3 is built from 15 residues. J lost 6 bases, V lost 5 bases, and 10 bases had no gene match. DNA for the CDR3: TGCAGCGTTAGTGCCGGGACAGGGTGGGCCGGGGAGCTGTTTTTT. This gives the protein CSVSAGTGWAGELFF.

The V call is TRBV19, the J call TRBJ2-1, with TRBD2 identical over 12 bases. The V gene's germline CDR1 is LNHDA and CDR2 SQIVND (reference sequence). This CDR3 has 13 residues. V gave up 4 bases and J gave up 16 bases; unmatched junction bases: 8. The CDR3 DNA reads as TGTGCCAGTAGTACCGGACTAGCGGGGACTTATTTCTTC. Its translation is CASSTGLAGTYFF. The full variable domain, rest sourced from reference TRBV19 and TRBJ2-1, is DGGITQSPKYLFRKEGQNVTLSCEQNLNHDAMYWYRQDPGQGLRLIYYSQIVNDFQKGDIAEGYSVSREKKESFPLTVTSAQKNPTAFYLCASSTGLAGTYFFGPGTRLTVL.

The V and J genes are TRBV7-3 and TRBJ2-1, with 7 bases aligning to TRBD2. V shed 6 bases, J shed 3 bases, and the junction held 17 bases outside the gene matches. The CDR3 loop spans 18 amino acids. Germline values: CDR1 SGHTA, CDR2 FQGTGA. CDR3 residues: CASSHKVGKLADYNEQFF. For the CDR3, the DNA is TGTGCCAGCAGTCATAAGGTGGGGAAGCTAGCGGACTACAATGAGCAGTTCTTC.

This clone has just one count. The chain couples TRBV5-1 to TRBJ2-3, with 7 nucleotides matching TRBD1. The V and J ends lost 0 bases and 6 bases, in that order; junction bases with no gene match: 7. The length of the CDR3 is 15 residues. Germline lookup yields CDR1 SGHRS and CDR2 YFSETQ. The CDR3 spells CASSLAKGASDTQYF. Written as DNA, the CDR3 is TGCGCCAGCAGCTTGGCCAAGGGGGCGTCCGATACGCAGTATTTT. Full variable domain (remainder filled in from reference TRBV5-1 and TRBJ2-3): KAGVTQTPRYLIKTRGQQVTLSCSPISGHRSVSWYQQTPGQGLQFLFEYFSETQRNKGNFPGRFSGRQFSNSRSEMNVSTLELGDSALYLCASSLAKGASDTQYFGPGTRLTVL.

The rearrangement uses TRBV4-2 and TRBJ2-5; 11 nucleotides agree with TRBD2. V trimming: 4 bases; J trimming: 5 bases; junction bases outside the gene matches: 6. From germline, CDR1 is LGHNA and CDR2 YNFKEQ. CDR3 length: 15 amino acids. The CDR3 here is CASSRGSGGVETQYF. The CDR3 region has the DNA TGTGCCAGCAGCCGGGGTAGCGGGGGGGTGGAGACCCAGTACTTC.

This clone has a handful of counts. The chain combines TRBV7-9 with TRBJ1-4; tentatively, D is TRBD1 (5 bases). V lost 1 base, J lost 5 bases, and 11 bases lay in between. The CDR3 length is 15 residues. Germline V gene sequence: CDR1 SEHNR, CDR2 FQNEAQ (reference sequence). The CDR3: CASSLGRQTNEKLFF. Written as DNA, the CDR3 is TGTGCCAGCAGCTTAGGTCGACAGACCAATGAAAAACTGTTTTTT.

In DNA form, the CDR3 reads TGTGCCAGCAGCACCGGAAGGGTGAACACTGAAGCTTTCTTT. Residues: CASSTGRVNTEAFF. The chain recombines TRBV7-6 with TRBJ1-1; D gene unclear. There are 14 residues in the CDR3. Trimming removed 5 bases from V and 0 bases from J, with 10 bases in between. CDR1 is SGHVS, CDR2 FNYEAQ, per germline.

This clone has a single count. This chain connects TRBV7-2 to TRBJ2-3; 10 bases line up with TRBD2. In germline, CDR1 is SGHTA, CDR2 FQGNSA. The CDR3 consists of 19 residues. The junction had 14 bases not matched to a gene; V was cut back by 4 bases and J by 1 base. The CDR3 reads CASSYIPTTSGVRTDTQYF. The CDR3 region has the DNA TGTGCCAGCAGCTATATTCCGACTACTAGCGGGGTTCGCACAGATACGCAGTATTTT.

The genes are TRBV7-2 and TRBJ2-5; no clear D. Germline loops: CDR1 SGHTA, CDR2 FQGNSA. The CDR3 covers 11 residues. V was pared by 5 bases and J by 2 bases, with 3 bases between. The CDR3 DNA reads TGTGCCAGCAGCCAGCAAGAGACCCAGTACTTC. As protein: CASSQQETQYF.

CDR3 sequence reads: CASSRGEAFF. In nucleotides, the CDR3 is TGTGCCAGCTCCAGAGGGGAAGCTTTCTTT. The gene calls are TRBV6-1 and TRBJ1-1; no definite D call. Trimming pared 8 bases from V and 8 bases from J, leaving 9 bases between. CDR1 and CDR2 from the germline V gene are MNHNS and SASEGT. The CDR3 contains 10 residues.

This sequence joins TRBV5-4 and TRBJ2-7; 10 nucleotides agree with TRBD2. J lost 0 bases, V lost 5 bases, and 5 bases had no gene match. The CDR3 is 15 residues long. The germline V gene has CDR1 SGHNT and CDR2 YYREEE (reference sequence). CDR3 sequence (DNA): TGTGCCAGCAGTAAGGGACTAGCGTCCTCCTACGAGCAGTACTTC. This codes for CASSKGLASSYEQYF.

The chain couples TRBV11-3 to TRBJ2-1; 7 bases fit TRBD2. Germline V gene lookup returns CDR1 SGHNT and CDR2 YENEEA. Trimming at V came to 0 bases and at J to 6 bases, leaving 11 bases not matched to a gene. The CDR3 sequence is 17 residues long. The CDR3 protein is CASSLEWLGRAPNEQFF. DNA of the CDR3: TGTGCCAGCAGCTTAGAGTGGCTAGGGAGGGCCCCCAATGAGCAGTTCTTC.

The genes are TRBV30 and TRBJ2-5; D not resolved. Germline assignment: CDR1 GTSNPN and CDR2 SVGIG (reference sequence). CDR3 length equals 11 residues. Trimming took off 4 bases at V and 3 bases at J, with 6 bases between the two ends. CDR3 sequence: CAWTAKETQYF. CDR3 sequence (DNA): TGTGCCTGGACGGCGAAAGAGACCCAGTACTTC.

The chain carries TRBV7-2 and TRBJ2-7; TRBD2 matches 10 bases. Trimming cost V 6 bases and J 1 base; bases outside gene matches: 3. This CDR3 is built from 14 residues. CDR1 and CDR2 from the germline V gene are SGHTA and FQGNSA. This CDR3 is CASRLGLASYEQYF. The CDR3 bases are TGTGCCAGCAGGCTGGGACTAGCGTCCTACGAGCAGTACTTC.

This chain joins TRBV6-5 and TRBJ1-2; 10 bases match TRBD1. Germline assignment: CDR1 MNHEY and CDR2 SVGAGI. V lost 4 bases to trimming and J lost 0 bases; unmatched junction nucleotides: 2. The CDR3 has 15 amino acids. CDR3 region: CASSFGTGANYGYTF. The CDR3 DNA reads as TGTGCCAGCAGTTTCGGGACAGGGGCTAACTATGGCTACACCTTC.

This chain joins TRBV27 and TRBJ2-7, with a weak D call TRBD2 (6 bases). Trimming shortened V by 6 bases and J by 2 bases, and 17 bases separated the two germline ends. Germline V gene lookup returns CDR1 MNHEY and CDR2 SMNVEV (reference sequence). The CDR3 is 15 residues long. Here the CDR3 reads CASRSFGVAAYEQYF. The CDR3 bases are TGTGCCAGCAGGAGTTTCGGAGTAGCGGCCTACGAGCAGTACTTC.

This clone appeared a single time. This sequence joins TRBV7-8 and TRBJ2-7; D unresolved. Germline V lookup: CDR1 SGHVS, CDR2 FQNEAQ. The germline V and J ends were trimmed by 5 bases and 1 base, with 6 bases remaining between them. This CDR3 has 12 amino acids. The CDR3 region is CASSPLSYEQYF. Here the CDR3 DNA reads TGTGCCAGCAGCCCGCTTTCCTACGAGCAGTACTTC.

The chain joins TRBV5-1 to TRBJ1-4; D possibly corresponds to TRBD1 (6 bases). Germline CDR1 SGHRS, CDR2 YFSETQ. V lost 5 bases, J lost 0 bases, and 14 bases lay in between. The CDR3 extends over 16 amino acids. CDR3 in amino acids: CASRTGIPATNEKLFF. In nucleotides, the CDR3 is TGCGCCAGCAGAACAGGGATACCTGCAACTAATGAAAAACTGTTTTTT.

The chain joins TRBV18 to TRBJ1-1; the D is unclear. V was clipped by 3 bases and J by 2 bases, with 16 bases between them. This CDR3 is 16 amino acids long. From germline, CDR1 is KGHSH and CDR2 LQKENI. DNA for the CDR3: TGTGCCAGCTCACCGACTGCGACAAGGTTCAACACTGAAGCTTTCTTT. It codes for CASSPTATRFNTEAFF.

CDR3 nucleotide sequence: TGTGCCAGCAGCGTAGACGGCGGGTCAAGCTACGAGCAGTACTTC. Translated: CASSVDGGSSYEQYF. The rearrangement joins TRBV9 to TRBJ2-7; tentative D call: TRBD2 (5 bases). Germline CDR1 is SGDLS and CDR2 is YYNGEE. V was shortened by 0 bases and J by 3 bases, with 13 bases between the two germline ends. The length of the CDR3 is 15 residues.

V and J are TRBV5-6 and TRBJ1-4; D is perhaps TRBD1 (5 bases). Germline CDR1 SGHDT, CDR2 YYEEEE. V gave up 3 bases and J gave up 7 bases, with 10 bases separating them. CDR3 length: 13 residues. The CDR3 nucleotides are TGTGCCAGCAGCTCCCAGGGACGTGAAAAACTGTTTTTT. It yields the protein CASSSQGREKLFF.

This clone was observed a single time. CDR3 DNA sequence: TGCGCCAGCAGCCAAGGACGGACTAATGAAAAACTGTTTTTT. This sequence encodes CASSQGRTNEKLFF. The V gene is TRBV4-1, the J gene TRBJ1-4; D is undetermined. This CDR3 is 14 amino acids long. With 1 base removed from V and 2 bases from J, the gap between germline ends came to 5 bases. CDR1 is MGHRA, CDR2 YSYEKL, per germline.

This clone was observed a handful of times. The chain combines TRBV6-5 with TRBJ1-2; TRBD1 might be the D (6 bases). CDR3 length: 14 residues. The germline V gene encodes CDR1 MNHEY and CDR2 SVGAGI. Trimming pared 6 bases from V and 2 bases from J, leaving 13 bases between. Here the CDR3 DNA reads TGTGCCAGCAGCCAGAGACAGGAAAACTATGGCTACACCTTC. Translated, it gives CASSQRQENYGYTF.

CDR3 residues: CASSLAGEQPQHF. CDR3 bases: TGTGCCAGCAGCTTGGCTGGGGAACAGCCCCAGCATTTT. This chain connects TRBV5-4 to TRBJ1-5; no reliable D call. V lost 0 bases, J lost 7 bases, and 8 bases lay in between. In germline, CDR1 is SGHNT, CDR2 YYREEE (reference sequence). The CDR3 is 13 amino acids.